The 4 T cell receptor beta chains below come from one sample, sequenced in a study of blood T cell repertoires in COVID-19. The protocol was immunoSEQ multiplex PCR, while the TCRdb copy is restricted to in-frame clones and leaves out a portion. Here the sample spans roughly 300,000 clones, less than 90% being singletons. Sequenced material: PBMCs or T cells enriched from blood (not recorded which). Receptors originate from a woman under 40 who had recovered from COVID-19.

The chain employs TRBV5-1 and TRBJ2-3; TRBD2 matches at 8 bases. Germline CDR1 is SGHRS and CDR2 is YFSETQ. This CDR3 is built from 16 residues. V shed 1 base, J shed 2 bases, and the junction held 6 bases outside the gene matches. The CDR3 DNA reads TGCGCCAGCAGCTTGCAGCCGGGGGGGAACACAGATACGCAGTATTTT. Amino acids: CASSLQPGGNTDTQYF.

The J gene is TRBJ2-4, the V gene TRBV9; TRBD2 agrees at 7 bases. The CDR3 covers 19 residues. Germline CDR1 reads SGDLS; CDR2 reads YYNGEE. V lost 3 bases, J lost 2 bases, and 17 bases stayed unmatched. CDR3 amino acids: CASSDSRGVPGGTKNIQYF. The CDR3 region has the DNA TGTGCCAGCAGCGACTCCCGGGGGGTGCCGGGCGGCACCAAAAACATTCAGTACTTC.

This clone was picked up one time. J is TRBJ2-7 and V is TRBV6-5; 8 bases line up with TRBD1. From germline, CDR1 is MNHEY and CDR2 SVGAGI. The CDR3 runs 14 residues. V shed 7 bases, J shed 3 bases, and the junction held 8 bases outside the gene matches. The CDR3 protein is CASTQDRVFYEQYF. Here the CDR3 DNA reads TGTGCCAGCACCCAGGACAGGGTGTTCTACGAGCAGTACTTC.

The CDR3 DNA follows: TGTGCCAGCAGCCAAGCCGGGTACCGCTATGGCTACACCTTC. It specifies CASSQAGYRYGYTF. This chain connects TRBV11-2 to TRBJ1-2; the D is unclear. The CDR3 consists of 14 residues. The V end lost 5 bases, the J end lost 4 bases, and 14 bases lay between the germline ends. The germline CDR1 and CDR2 sequences are SGHAT and FQNNGV.